This T cell receptor (beta chain) was retrieved from a study of T cell changes during pregnancy in multiple sclerosis. Profiling relied on immunoSEQ multiplex PCR, and the TCRdb table lists in-frame clones only, not all of them. This table has 40,000 to 55,000 clones, roughly 92% appearing once. Germline CDR1 and CDR2: SNHLY and FYNNEI. The CDR3 has 17 residues. After removal of 2 bases from V and 0 bases from J, the junction contained 6 bases not matched to a gene. This receptor was taken from a female donor with multiple sclerosis, enrolled in a pregnancy study. Source: CD4+ T cells from peripheral blood mononuclear cells, taken in the third trimester of pregnancy. V is TRBV2 and J is TRBJ1-4; 7 nucleotides match TRBD1. Here the CDR3 DNA reads TGTGCCAGCAGTGAACACAGGGGTAGCCCAACTAATGAAAAACTGTTTTTT. Its protein product is CASSEHRGSPTNEKLFF.